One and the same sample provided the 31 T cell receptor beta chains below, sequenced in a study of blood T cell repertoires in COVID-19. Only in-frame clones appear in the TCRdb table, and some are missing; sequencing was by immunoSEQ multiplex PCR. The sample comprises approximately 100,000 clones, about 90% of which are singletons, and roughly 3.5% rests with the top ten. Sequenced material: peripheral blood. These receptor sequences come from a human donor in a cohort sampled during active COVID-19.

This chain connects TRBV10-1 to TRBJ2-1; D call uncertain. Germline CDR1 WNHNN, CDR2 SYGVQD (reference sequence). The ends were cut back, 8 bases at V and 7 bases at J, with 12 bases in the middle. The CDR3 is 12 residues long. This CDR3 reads CASSRFGNEQFF. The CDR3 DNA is TGCGCCAGCTCTAGGTTTGGAAATGAGCAGTTCTTC.

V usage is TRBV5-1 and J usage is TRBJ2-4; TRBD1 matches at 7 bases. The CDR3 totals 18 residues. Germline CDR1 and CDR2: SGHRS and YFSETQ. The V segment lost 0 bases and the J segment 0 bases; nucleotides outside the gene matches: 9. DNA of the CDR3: TGCGCCAGCAGCTTGGGGGGAACAGGGGTTTTAGCCAAAAACATTCAGTACTTC. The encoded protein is CASSLGGTGVLAKNIQYF.

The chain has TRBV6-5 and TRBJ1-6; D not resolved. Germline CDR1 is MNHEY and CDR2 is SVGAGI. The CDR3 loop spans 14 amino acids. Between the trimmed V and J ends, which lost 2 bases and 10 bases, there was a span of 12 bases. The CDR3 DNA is TGTGCCAGCAGTTACCCCGAATGGGCATCACCCCTCCACTTT. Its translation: CASSYPEWASPLHF.

CDR3 protein: CASRLGSRGQKRPQHF. Written as DNA, the CDR3 is TGTGCAAGTCGCTTGGGTTCGAGGGGGCAGAAAAGGCCCCAGCATTTT. V and J are TRBV12-2 and TRBJ1-5; TRBD1, the table's D call, lacks a check against the DNA. TRBV12-2 is designated a pseudogene. The CDR3 is 16 residues long.

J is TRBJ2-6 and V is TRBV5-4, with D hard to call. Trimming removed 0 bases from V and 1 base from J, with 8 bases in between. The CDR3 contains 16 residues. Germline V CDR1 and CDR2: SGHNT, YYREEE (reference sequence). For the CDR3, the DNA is TGTGCCAGCAGCTTGGGTCGAGGTTCTGGGGCCAACGTCCTGACTTTC. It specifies CASSLGRGSGANVLTF.

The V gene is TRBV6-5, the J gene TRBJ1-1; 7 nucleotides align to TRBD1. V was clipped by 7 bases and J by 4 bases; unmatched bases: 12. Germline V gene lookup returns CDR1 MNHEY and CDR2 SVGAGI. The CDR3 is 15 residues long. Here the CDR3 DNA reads TGTGCCAGCACCCTTACACAGGGGCTGCGCACTGAAGCTTTCTTT. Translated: CASTLTQGLRTEAFF.

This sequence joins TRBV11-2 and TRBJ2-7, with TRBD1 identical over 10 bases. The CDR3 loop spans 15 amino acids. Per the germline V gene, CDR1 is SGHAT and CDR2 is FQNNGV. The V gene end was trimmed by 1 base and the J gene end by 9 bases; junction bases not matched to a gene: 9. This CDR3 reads CASSLGSQRTGGQYF. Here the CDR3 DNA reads TGTGCCAGCAGCTTAGGAAGCCAGCGGACAGGGGGGCAGTACTTC.

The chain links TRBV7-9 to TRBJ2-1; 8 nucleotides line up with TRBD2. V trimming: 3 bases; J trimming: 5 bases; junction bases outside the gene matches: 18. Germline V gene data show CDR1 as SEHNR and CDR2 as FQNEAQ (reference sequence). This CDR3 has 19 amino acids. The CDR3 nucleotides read TGTGCCAGCAGCTTTCAGAGCGGGAGAAATACCCCCCGTGACAATGAGCAGTTCTTC. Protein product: CASSFQSGRNTPRDNEQFF.

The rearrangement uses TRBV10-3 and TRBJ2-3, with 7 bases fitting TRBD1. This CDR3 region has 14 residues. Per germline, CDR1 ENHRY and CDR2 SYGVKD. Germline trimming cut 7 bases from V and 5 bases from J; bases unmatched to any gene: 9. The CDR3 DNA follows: TGTGCCATCACCCGAACAGGGGCGGTAGATACGCAGTATTTT. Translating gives CAITRTGAVDTQYF.

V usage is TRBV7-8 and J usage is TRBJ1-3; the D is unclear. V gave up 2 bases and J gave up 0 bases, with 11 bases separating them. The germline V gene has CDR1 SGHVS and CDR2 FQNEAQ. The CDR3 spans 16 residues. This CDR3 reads CASSLRLASSGNTIYF. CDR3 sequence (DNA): TGTGCCAGCAGCTTAAGACTAGCTTCCTCTGGAAACACCATATATTTT.

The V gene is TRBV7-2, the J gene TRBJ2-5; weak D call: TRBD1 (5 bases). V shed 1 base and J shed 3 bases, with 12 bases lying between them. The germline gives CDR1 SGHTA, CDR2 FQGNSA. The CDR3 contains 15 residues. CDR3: CASSLDRNRKETQYF. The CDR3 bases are TGTGCCAGCAGCTTAGACAGGAACAGAAAAGAGACCCAGTACTTC.

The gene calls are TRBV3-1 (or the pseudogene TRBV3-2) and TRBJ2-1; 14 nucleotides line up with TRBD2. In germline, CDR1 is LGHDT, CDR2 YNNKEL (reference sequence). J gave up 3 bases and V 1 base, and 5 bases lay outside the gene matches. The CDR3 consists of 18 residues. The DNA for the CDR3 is TGTGCCAGCAGCCAAGGAGGGACTAGCGGGGGCTTCTACAATGAGCAGTTCTTC. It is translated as CASSQGGTSGGFYNEQFF.

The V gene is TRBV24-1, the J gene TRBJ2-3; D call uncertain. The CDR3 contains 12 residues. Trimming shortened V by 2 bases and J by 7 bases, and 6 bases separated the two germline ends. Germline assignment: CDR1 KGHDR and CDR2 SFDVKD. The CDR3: CATSDSGHTQYF. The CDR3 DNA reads TGTGCCACCAGTGATTCCGGTCATACGCAGTATTTT.

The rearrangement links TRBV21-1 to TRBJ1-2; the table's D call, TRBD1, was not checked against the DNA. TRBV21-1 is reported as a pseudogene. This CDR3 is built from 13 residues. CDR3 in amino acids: CASSKQGDYGYTF. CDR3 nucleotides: TGTGCCAGCAGCAAGCAGGGGGACTATGGCTACACCTTC.

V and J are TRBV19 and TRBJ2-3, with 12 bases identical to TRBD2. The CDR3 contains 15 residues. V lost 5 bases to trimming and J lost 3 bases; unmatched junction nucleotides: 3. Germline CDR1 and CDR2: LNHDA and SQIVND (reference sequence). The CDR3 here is CASSALAGGTDTQYF. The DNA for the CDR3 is TGTGCCAGTAGTGCCCTAGCGGGGGGGACAGATACGCAGTATTTT.

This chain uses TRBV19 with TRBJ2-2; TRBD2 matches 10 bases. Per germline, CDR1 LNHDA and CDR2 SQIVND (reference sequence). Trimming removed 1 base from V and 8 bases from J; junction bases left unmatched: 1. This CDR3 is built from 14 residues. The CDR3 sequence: CASSIASGRGELFF. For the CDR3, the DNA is TGTGCCAGTAGTATAGCTAGCGGGAGAGGGGAGCTGTTTTTT.

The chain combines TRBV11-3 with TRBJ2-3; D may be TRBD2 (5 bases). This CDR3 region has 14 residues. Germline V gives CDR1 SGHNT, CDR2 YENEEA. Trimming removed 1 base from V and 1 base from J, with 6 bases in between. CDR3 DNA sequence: TGTGCCAGCAGCTTAGCGCGGGGCACAGATACGCAGTATTTT. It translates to CASSLARGTDTQYF.

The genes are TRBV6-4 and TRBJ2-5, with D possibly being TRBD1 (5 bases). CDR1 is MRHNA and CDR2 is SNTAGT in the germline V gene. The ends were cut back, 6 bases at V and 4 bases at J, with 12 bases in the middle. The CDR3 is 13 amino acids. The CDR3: CASSLERGETQYF. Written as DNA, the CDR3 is TGTGCCAGCAGCCTCGAAAGGGGAGAGACCCAGTACTTC.

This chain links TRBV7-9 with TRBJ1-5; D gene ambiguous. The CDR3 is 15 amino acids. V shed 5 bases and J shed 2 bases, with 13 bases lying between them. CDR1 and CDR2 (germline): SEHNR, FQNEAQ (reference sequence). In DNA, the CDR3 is TGTGCCAGCAGCCCTTCCGGGAGTCGCAATCAGCCCCAGCATTTT. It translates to CASSPSGSRNQPQHF.

The CDR3, as DNA: TGTGCCAGTAGCCCCAAGGAGGGAGGATCGTATCAGCCCCAGCATTTT. It yields the protein CASSPKEGGSYQPQHF. The chain uses TRBV19 and TRBJ1-5; D is undetermined. V was shortened by 6 bases and J by 5 bases, with 20 bases between the two germline ends. This CDR3 region has 16 residues. Germline assignment: CDR1 LNHDA and CDR2 SQIVND (reference sequence).

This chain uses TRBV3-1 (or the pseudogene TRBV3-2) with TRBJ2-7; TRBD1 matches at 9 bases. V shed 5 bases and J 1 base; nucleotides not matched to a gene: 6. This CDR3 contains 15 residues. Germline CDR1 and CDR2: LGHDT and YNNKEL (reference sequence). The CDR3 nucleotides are TGTGCCAGCAGCAATAGACAGGGGGGATCCTACGAGCAGTACTTC. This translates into CASSNRQGGSYEQYF.

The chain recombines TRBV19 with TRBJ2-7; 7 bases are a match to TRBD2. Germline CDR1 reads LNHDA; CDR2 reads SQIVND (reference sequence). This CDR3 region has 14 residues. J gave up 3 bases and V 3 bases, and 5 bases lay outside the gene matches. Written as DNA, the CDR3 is TGTGCCAGTAGTATCTCTAGCGGCAACTACGAGCAGTACTTC. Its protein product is CASSISSGNYEQYF.

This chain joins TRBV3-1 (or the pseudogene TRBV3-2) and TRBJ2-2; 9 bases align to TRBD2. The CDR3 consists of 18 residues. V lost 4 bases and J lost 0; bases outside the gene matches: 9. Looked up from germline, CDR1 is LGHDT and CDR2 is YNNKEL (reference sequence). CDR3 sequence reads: CASSPPGLAGTNTGELFF. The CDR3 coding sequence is TGTGCCAGCAGCCCCCCCGGGCTAGCGGGAACGAACACCGGGGAGCTGTTTTTT.

The CDR3 nucleotides read TGTGCCAGCAGGAAGTTACTCGCTAGCTCCTACGAGCAGTACTTC. Translating gives CASRKLLASSYEQYF. This rearrangement joins TRBV5-5 to TRBJ2-7; no definite D call. This CDR3 is built from 15 residues. Germline CDR1 and CDR2: SGHKS and YYEKEE (reference sequence). V lost 5 bases and J lost 0, with 15 bases in between.

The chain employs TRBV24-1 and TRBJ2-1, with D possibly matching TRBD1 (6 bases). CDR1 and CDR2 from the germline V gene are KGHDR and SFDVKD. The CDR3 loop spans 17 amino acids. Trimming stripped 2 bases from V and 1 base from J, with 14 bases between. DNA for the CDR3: TGTGCCACCAGTGATTCGAGGGGGATGAAGTCCTACAATGAGCAGTTCTTC. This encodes CATSDSRGMKSYNEQFF.

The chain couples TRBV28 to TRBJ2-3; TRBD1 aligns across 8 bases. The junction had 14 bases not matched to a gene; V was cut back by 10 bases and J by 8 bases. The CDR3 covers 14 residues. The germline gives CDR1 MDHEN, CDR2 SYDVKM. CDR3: CATDRGGMRGTQYF. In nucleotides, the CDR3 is TGTGCCACCGACAGGGGCGGGATGCGTGGTACGCAGTATTTT.

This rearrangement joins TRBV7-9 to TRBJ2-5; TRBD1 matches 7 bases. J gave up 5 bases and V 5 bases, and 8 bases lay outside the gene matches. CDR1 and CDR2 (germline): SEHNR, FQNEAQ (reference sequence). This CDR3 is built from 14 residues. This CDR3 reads CASSVGTTGETQYF. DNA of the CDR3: TGTGCCAGCAGCGTCGGGACGACAGGGGAGACCCAGTACTTC.

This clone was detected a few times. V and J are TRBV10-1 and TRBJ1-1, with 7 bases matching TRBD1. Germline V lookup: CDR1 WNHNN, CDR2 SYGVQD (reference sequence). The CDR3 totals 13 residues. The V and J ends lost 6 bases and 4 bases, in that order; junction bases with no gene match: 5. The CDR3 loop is CASSLYRGTEAFF. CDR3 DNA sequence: TGCGCCAGCAGCCTTTACAGGGGCACTGAAGCTTTCTTT.

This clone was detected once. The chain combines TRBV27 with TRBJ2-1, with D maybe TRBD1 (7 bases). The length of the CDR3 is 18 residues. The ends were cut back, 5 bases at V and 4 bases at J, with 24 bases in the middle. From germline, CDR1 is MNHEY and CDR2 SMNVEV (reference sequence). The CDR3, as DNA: TGTGCCAGCAGTCCGAGACCCGACTCCAGGGGGGTTTACAATGAGCAGTTCTTC. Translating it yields CASSPRPDSRGVYNEQFF.

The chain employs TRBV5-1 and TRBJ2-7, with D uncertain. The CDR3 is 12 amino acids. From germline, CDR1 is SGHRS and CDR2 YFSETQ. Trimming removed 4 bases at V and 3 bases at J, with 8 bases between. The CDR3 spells CASSGYNYEQYF. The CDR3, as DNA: TGCGCCAGCAGCGGTTACAACTACGAGCAGTACTTC.

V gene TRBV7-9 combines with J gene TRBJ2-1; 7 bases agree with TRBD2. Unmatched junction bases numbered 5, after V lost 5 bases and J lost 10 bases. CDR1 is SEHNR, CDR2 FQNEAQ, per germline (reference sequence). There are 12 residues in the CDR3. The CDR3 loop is CASSPGRGEQFF. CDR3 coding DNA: TGTGCCAGCAGCCCAGGGAGGGGAGAGCAGTTCTTC.